The next 10 T cell receptor beta chains were all read from a single sample in a study of cytomegalovirus exposure and HLA in healthy donors. The PCR was carried out with 60 Vbeta primers and 13 Jbeta primers. The method was immunoSEQ multiplex PCR; TCRdb's version includes in-frame clones alone and lacks a portion of them. The repertoire holds more than 140,000 clones, with roughly 76% as singletons. What was sequenced was PBMCs. The origin of the receptors is a female donor in good health and CMV-seronegative.

V and J are TRBV19 and TRBJ1-6, with D unresolved. From germline, CDR1 is LNHDA and CDR2 SQIVND (reference sequence). V was clipped by 7 bases and J by 12 bases, with 13 bases between them. The CDR3 is 12 amino acids. The CDR3 DNA is TGTGCCAGTAACGACAAAGGTTTACCCCTCCACTTT. Amino acid sequence: CASNDKGLPLHF.

As to this clone: The sample contains more than one DNA sequence encoding this CDR3. The genes are TRBV7-9 and TRBJ2-7; D gene uncertain. CDR1 is SEHNR, CDR2 FQNEAQ, per germline (reference sequence). CDR3 size: 13 residues. The V and J ends lost 1 base and 3 bases respectively, with 7 bases between them. CDR3 sequence (DNA): TGTGCCAGCAGCTTAGAGTCCAGCTACGAGCAGTACTTC. It is translated as CASSLESSYEQYF.

This clone occurred a few times. The V call is TRBV29-1, the J call TRBJ2-7; D might be TRBD1 (5 bases). Germline V gene sequence: CDR1 SQVTM, CDR2 ANQGSEA. V lost 3 bases and J lost 3, with 12 bases in between. This CDR3 spans 13 amino acids. In DNA, the CDR3 is TGCAGCGTTGAGAGCAGGGTCAACTACGAGCAGTACTTC. It codes for CSVESRVNYEQYF.

This clone was observed a few times. The V gene is TRBV5-4, the J gene TRBJ1-6, with 9 bases aligning to TRBD1. The CDR3 contains 15 residues. Germline V lookup: CDR1 SGHNT, CDR2 YYREEE (reference sequence). V lost 4 bases, J lost 9 bases, and 8 bases stayed unmatched. The CDR3 DNA follows: TGTGCCAGCAGCGGAGCCACAGGGGGCGGTTCACCCCTCCACTTT. This gives the protein CASSGATGGGSPLHF. The variable domain in full, with the rest retrieved from reference TRBV5-4 and TRBJ1-6, is ETGVTQSPTHLIKTRGQQVTLRCSSQSGHNTVSWYQQALGQGPQFIFQYYREEENGRGNFPPRFSGLQFPNYSSELNVNALELDDSALYLCASSGATGGGSPLHFGNGTRLTVT.

The rearrangement uses TRBV10-2 and TRBJ1-5; D call uncertain. In germline, CDR1 is WSHSY, CDR2 SAAADI. V was shortened by 6 bases and J by 3 bases, with 9 bases between the two germline ends. CDR3 length: 13 amino acids. CDR3 loop: CASRIGDNQPQHF. The CDR3 DNA sequence: TGCGCCAGCAGAATAGGAGACAATCAGCCCCAGCATTTT.

The V call is TRBV6-5, the J call TRBJ1-6, with D possibly TRBD1 on 5 matching bases. Germline CDR1 is MNHEY and CDR2 is SVGAGI. Trimming cost V 0 bases and J 9 bases, with 15 bases left between them. The CDR3 consists of 16 residues. CDR3 DNA: TGTGCCAGCAGTTACTCGAGTAGCGGGGGGGGTTCACCCCTCCACTTT. Translating gives CASSYSSSGGGSPLHF.

The gene calls are TRBV9 and TRBJ2-4; 13 nucleotides align to TRBD2. The CDR3 is made up of 15 amino acids. CDR1 is SGDLS, CDR2 YYNGEE, per germline. Losses at the gene ends were 3 bases for V and 3 bases for J; bases not matched to a gene: 0. The CDR3 spells CASSGTSGGKNIQYF. For the CDR3, the DNA is TGTGCCAGCAGCGGGACTAGCGGGGGCAAAAACATTCAGTACTTC.

The count of this clone is one. The chain employs TRBV7-9 and TRBJ1-2, with D unclear. Trimming shortened V by 5 bases and J by 3 bases, and 19 bases separated the two germline ends. The CDR3 sequence is 16 residues long. CDR1 is SEHNR, CDR2 FQNEAQ, per germline (reference sequence). Here the CDR3 DNA reads TGTGCCAGCAGCCAACCCCCGGGAGGGCAGGACTATGGCTACACCTTC. Protein: CASSQPPGGQDYGYTF.

The CDR3 DNA sequence: TGTGCCAGCGCCAGGCTCCCAGATACGCAGTATTTT. It yields the protein CASARLPDTQYF. This chain uses TRBV27 with TRBJ2-3; D gene uncertain. The CDR3 length is 12 residues. V lost 8 bases to trimming and J lost 4 bases, with 10 bases between them. CDR1 MNHEY and CDR2 SMNVEV come from the germline V gene (reference sequence).

This chain connects TRBV4-1 to TRBJ2-2; 7 bases align to TRBD2. Germline CDR1 reads MGHRA; CDR2 reads YSYEKL. Germline trimming cut 0 bases from V and 9 bases from J; bases unmatched to any gene: 4. The CDR3 length is 14 residues. CDR3 in amino acids: CASSQEGGARELFF. CDR3 nucleotides: TGCGCCAGCAGCCAAGAGGGAGGGGCAAGGGAGCTGTTTTTT.